A single sample gave rise to the 21 T cell receptor beta chains below, sequenced in a study of T cell responses to AZD1222 COVID-19 vaccine. The assay was immunoSEQ multiplex PCR, and TCRdb's table has in-frame clones only and misses some. The table shows approximately 120,000 clones, with about 86% occurring only once. Sequenced here: peripheral blood, sampled on day 0 of AZD1222 vaccination. All receptors derive from an adult in good health.

A single count supports this clone. This chain uses TRBV5-1 with TRBJ1-1; D uncertain. Germline CDR1 is SGHRS and CDR2 is YFSETQ. The CDR3 length is 13 residues. V was clipped by 2 bases and J by 11 bases, with 16 bases between them. CDR3 sequence: CASSLTPTHGAFF. The CDR3, as DNA: TGCGCCAGCAGCTTAACCCCAACTCATGGCGCTTTCTTT. Looking up the rest from reference TRBV5-1 and TRBJ1-1 gives the full variable domain: KAGVTQTPRYLIKTRGQQVTLSCSPISGHRSVSWYQQTPGQGLQFLFEYFSETQRNKGNFPGRFSGRQFSNSRSEMNVSTLELGDSALYLCASSLTPTHGAFFGQGTRLTVV.

V gene TRBV7-3 combines with J gene TRBJ2-3; the D is unclear. The CDR3 loop spans 13 amino acids. Trimming took off 5 bases at V and 3 bases at J, with 9 bases between the two ends. Germline CDR1 is SGHTA and CDR2 is FQGTGA. CDR3 sequence reads: CASSLFLTDTQYF. As DNA, the CDR3 is TGTGCCAGCAGCCTCTTTTTGACAGATACGCAGTATTTT. The full variable domain, completed using reference TRBV7-3 and TRBJ2-3, is GAGVSQTPSNKVTEKGKYVELRCDPISGHTALYWYRQSLGQGPEFLIYFQGTGAADDSGLPNDRFFAVRPEGSVSTLKIQRTERGDSAVYLCASSLFLTDTQYFGPGTRLTVL.

The genes are TRBV5-1 and TRBJ2-3; either TRBD1 or TRBD2 may supply D (5 bases each). Germline assignment: CDR1 SGHRS and CDR2 YFSETQ. The CDR3 is 16 residues long. With 4 bases removed from V and 1 base from J, the gap between germline ends came to 16 bases. CDR3 nucleotide sequence: TGCGCCAGCAGCCAAACCGGGACCCCAGGCACAGATACGCAGTATTTT. Its protein product is CASSQTGTPGTDTQYF.

The chain is built from TRBV7-2 and TRBJ2-5, with 13 bases aligning to TRBD2. Per germline, CDR1 SGHTA and CDR2 FQGNSA. V shed 6 bases and J 5 bases; nucleotides not matched to a gene: 9. The CDR3 is 16 amino acids. CDR3 sequence reads: CASSTTSGRASETQYF. In DNA form, the CDR3 reads TGTGCCAGCAGTACAACTAGCGGGAGGGCCAGTGAGACCCAGTACTTC.

The chain carries TRBV7-2 and TRBJ2-3, with D maybe TRBD2 (5 bases). The CDR3 totals 15 residues. Germline V lookup: CDR1 SGHTA, CDR2 FQGNSA. V lost 5 bases and J 2 bases, leaving 14 bases between the germline ends. CDR3 coding DNA: TGTGCCAGCAGCCCGGAGCGGAGCAACACAGATACGCAGTATTTT. This translates into CASSPERSNTDTQYF.

The chain joins TRBV5-1 to TRBJ2-7; D remains ambiguous. This CDR3 has 14 amino acids. Per the germline V gene, CDR1 is SGHRS and CDR2 is YFSETQ. The V and J ends lost 3 bases and 2 bases respectively, with 12 bases between them. Here the CDR3 reads CASSSRQRAYEQYF. CDR3 bases: TGCGCCAGCAGCTCCCGTCAACGGGCCTACGAGCAGTACTTC.

The rearrangement uses TRBV2 and TRBJ2-2; D is unresolved. CDR1 SNHLY and CDR2 FYNNEI come from the germline V gene. V lost 5 bases and J 1 base, leaving 11 bases between the germline ends. The CDR3 spans 15 residues. The CDR3 loop reads CASSPTLRNTGELFF. The CDR3 nucleotides are TGTGCCAGCAGTCCCACCCTGAGGAACACCGGGGAGCTGTTTTTT.

The J gene is TRBJ1-1, the V gene TRBV5-1, with TRBD1 matching 7 bases. The CDR3 sequence is 14 residues long. Germline V gene lookup returns CDR1 SGHRS and CDR2 YFSETQ. Trimming cost V 3 bases and J 3 bases; bases outside gene matches: 5. The CDR3 protein is CASSSQGGYTEAFF. The CDR3 nucleotides are TGCGCCAGCAGCTCGCAGGGGGGATACACTGAAGCTTTCTTT.

The V call is TRBV7-2, the J call TRBJ2-7; 9 bases line up with TRBD1. The CDR3 length is 14 residues. V gave up 5 bases and J gave up 5 bases; unmatched junction bases: 7. CDR1 is SGHTA and CDR2 is FQGNSA in the germline V gene. CDR3 sequence (DNA): TGTGCCAGCAGCCCCGGGACAGGGAGAAACGAGCAGTACTTC. Protein: CASSPGTGRNEQYF. The whole variable domain, filled in from reference TRBV7-2 and TRBJ2-7, reads GAGVSQSPSNKVTEKGKDVELRCDPISGHTALYWYRQSLGQGLEFLIYFQGNSAPDKSGLPSDRFSAERTGGSVSTLTIQRTQQEDSAVYLCASSPGTGRNEQYFGPGTRLTVT.

The chain joins TRBV19 to TRBJ2-7, with D perhaps being TRBD1 or TRBD2 (5 bases each). The CDR3 is made up of 15 amino acids. The germline gives CDR1 LNHDA, CDR2 SQIVND (reference sequence). Deletions cut 3 bases from V and 2 bases from J, with 14 bases between. CDR3 sequence (DNA): TGTGCCAGTAGTATGTACTTGGGGGACGCCTACGAGCAGTACTTC. As protein: CASSMYLGDAYEQYF.

The DNA of the CDR3 is TGTGCCAGCAGTAACGACAGGGTAACACCCCTCCACTTT. Its protein is CASSNDRVTPLHF. The rearrangement uses TRBV28 and TRBJ1-6, with 7 nucleotides matching TRBD1. The CDR3 is 13 residues long. Germline CDR1 and CDR2: MDHEN and SYDVKM. The trim removed 5 bases at V and 11 bases at J, leaving 6 bases unmatched.

This chain connects TRBV5-8 to TRBJ1-5; weak D call: TRBD1 (5 bases). With 1 base removed from V and 6 bases from J, the gap between germline ends came to 8 bases. The CDR3 sequence is 13 residues long. Germline CDR1 reads SGHTS; CDR2 reads YDEGEE. The chain's CDR3 is CASSLQGTQPQHF. The CDR3 nucleotides are TGTGCCAGCAGCTTGCAGGGTACTCAGCCCCAGCATTTT.

The chain carries TRBV28 and TRBJ1-4; the match to TRBD1 covers 8 bases. V lost 6 bases to trimming and J lost 14 bases; unmatched junction nucleotides: 14. The CDR3 consists of 14 residues. Per germline, CDR1 MDHEN and CDR2 SYDVKM. CDR3: CASSQGGKTGALFF. CDR3 nucleotides: TGTGCCAGCAGCCAAGGGGGAAAGACAGGGGCCCTGTTTTTT.

This clone was recorded once. For the CDR3, the DNA is TGTGCCAGCAGTTACGGGCAGGTGAGTCCGCCCCAGCATTTT. Amino acid sequence: CASSYGQVSPPQHF. The chain employs TRBV6-6 and TRBJ1-5, with D uncertain. Trimming cost V 2 bases and J 9 bases, with 14 bases left between them. CDR1 MNHNY and CDR2 SVGAGI come from the germline V gene (reference sequence). The CDR3 spans 14 residues.

As concerns this clone: Germline and junction disagree at one end, which may indicate a read error. The chain links TRBV7-2 to TRBJ1-1; maybe TRBD1 (5 bases). CDR1 and CDR2 (germline): SGHTA, FQGNSA. The CDR3 has 16 amino acids. The CDR3 DNA reads TGTGCCAGCAGGTTAGGGTCCTCCGGGGACGTTCGTGAAGCTTTCTTT. Encoded protein: CASRLGSSGDVREAFF. The whole variable domain, remainder taken from reference TRBV7-2 and TRBJ1-1, is GAGVSQSPSNKVTEKGKDVELRCDPISGHTALYWYRQSLGQGLEFLIYFQGNSAPDKSGLPSDRFSAERTGGSVSTLTIQRTQQEDSAVYLCASRLGSSGDVREAFFGQGTRLTVV.

The chain has TRBV24-1 and TRBJ2-1; TRBD2 matches 12 bases. Trimming cost V 3 bases and J 8 bases; bases outside gene matches: 7. The CDR3 extends over 16 amino acids. Looked up from germline, CDR1 is KGHDR and CDR2 is SFDVKD. CDR3: CATSDPLAGGRDEQFF. Here the CDR3 DNA reads TGTGCCACCAGTGATCCACTAGCGGGAGGTAGGGATGAGCAGTTCTTC.

This chain connects TRBV5-1 to TRBJ1-2; the D gene is possibly TRBD1 (5 bases). V lost 6 bases and J lost 4, with 19 bases in between. The CDR3 spans 15 residues. Looked up from germline, CDR1 is SGHRS and CDR2 is YFSETQ. The DNA for the CDR3 is TGCGCCAGCACCCCTGGCGGGCAGGGTGGCTATGGCTACACCTTC. This encodes CASTPGGQGGYGYTF.

The V call is TRBV5-1, the J call TRBJ2-5; D is unresolved. Trimming removed 0 bases at V and 6 bases at J, with 9 bases between. The germline V gene encodes CDR1 SGHRS and CDR2 YFSETQ. CDR3 length: 13 amino acids. The CDR3 bases are TGCGCCAGCAGCTTGGATAGGGAACAGACCCAGTACTTC. It yields the protein CASSLDREQTQYF.

This clone appeared a few times. This chain uses TRBV28 with TRBJ1-1, with 8 bases fitting TRBD1. With V trimmed by 10 bases and J by 3 bases, 10 bases remained unmatched. The germline gives CDR1 MDHEN, CDR2 SYDVKM. The CDR3 spans 14 residues. CDR3 residues: CATKSGGRHTEAFF. As DNA, the CDR3 is TGTGCCACCAAGTCAGGGGGCCGCCACACTGAAGCTTTCTTT.

This chain connects TRBV18 to TRBJ1-3, with TRBD1 as a possible D gene (6 bases). Germline CDR1 and CDR2: KGHSH and LQKENI. This CDR3 is 15 amino acids long. V was shortened by 2 bases and J by 2 bases, with 10 bases between the two germline ends. The DNA for the CDR3 is TGTGCCAGCTCACCAAGGGGGGCGGCTGGAAACACCATATATTTT. This gives the protein CASSPRGAAGNTIYF.

This chain links TRBV5-4 with TRBJ2-5, with D unclear. CDR3 size: 16 residues. The V and J ends lost 0 bases and 0 bases respectively, with 12 bases between them. The V gene's germline CDR1 is SGHNT and CDR2 YYREEE (reference sequence). CDR3 amino acids: CASSLDVALYQETQYF. CDR3 DNA: TGTGCCAGCAGCTTGGATGTGGCCCTGTACCAAGAGACCCAGTACTTC.